The 12 T cell receptor beta chains reported below all come from one sample, sequenced in a study of blood T cell repertoires in COVID-19. The table came from immunoSEQ multiplex PCR; TCRdb's copy has only in-frame clones and leaves some out. The sample holds 120,000 or so clones, 80% to 85% seen once. The sequencing input was PBMCs or T cells enriched from blood (not recorded which). The receptors were gathered from a woman under 40 who had recovered from COVID-19.

The chain is built from TRBV27 and TRBJ1-3; D remains ambiguous. The germline gives CDR1 MNHEY, CDR2 SMNVEV (reference sequence). This CDR3 region has 13 residues. Trimming took off 3 bases at V and 2 bases at J, with 5 bases between the two ends. Here the CDR3 reads CASSFGAGNTIYF. CDR3 nucleotides: TGTGCCAGCAGTTTCGGGGCTGGAAACACCATATATTTT.

The chain links TRBV4-3 to TRBJ1-2, with D possibly TRBD1 on 6 matching bases. This CDR3 is 15 amino acids long. V lost 0 bases and J lost 6, with 14 bases in between. The germline V gene has CDR1 LGHNA and CDR2 YSLEER. The CDR3 DNA reads TGCGCCAGCAGCCAAGAAGGTACAGGGTCGGATGGCTACACCTTC. Its translation is CASSQEGTGSDGYTF.

V gene TRBV5-1 combines with J gene TRBJ2-1; 13 positions agree with TRBD2. Germline V gene lookup returns CDR1 SGHRS and CDR2 YFSETQ. J gave up 5 bases and V 8 bases, and 7 bases lay outside the gene matches. This CDR3 is 15 amino acids long. The CDR3 coding sequence is TGCGCCAGTTTACGGGGACTAGCGGGAAACAATGAGCAGTTCTTC. This encodes CASLRGLAGNNEQFF.

The chain recombines TRBV7-2 with TRBJ2-7; D gene ambiguous. The CDR3 length is 14 residues. V was cut by 1 base and J by 2 bases, with 9 bases left in between. Germline CDR1 is SGHTA and CDR2 is FQGNSA. For the CDR3, the DNA is TGTGCCAGCAGCTTAGGATCCCGGGCCTACGAGCAGTACTTC. It encodes CASSLGSRAYEQYF.

The J gene is TRBJ1-5, the V gene TRBV10-3; D perhaps matches TRBD1 (5 bases). The germline V gene has CDR1 ENHRY and CDR2 SYGVKD. The CDR3 has 14 amino acids. The germline V and J ends were trimmed by 0 bases and 5 bases, with 8 bases remaining between them. CDR3 protein: CAISESWGDQPQHF. CDR3 nucleotide sequence: TGTGCCATCAGTGAGTCTTGGGGGGATCAGCCCCAGCATTTT.

On this clone itself: The identical CDR3 is also encoded by other nucleotide sequences in the sample. The genes are TRBV5-1 and TRBJ1-1; D may be TRBD1 (5 bases). Germline lookup yields CDR1 SGHRS and CDR2 YFSETQ. This CDR3 comprises 13 residues. Trimming left V 4 bases short and J 3 bases short, with 10 bases between. Written as DNA, the CDR3 is TGCGCCAGCAGCCTTGGACACGACACTGAAGCTTTCTTT. It is translated as CASSLGHDTEAFF.

The chain has TRBV7-9 and TRBJ1-5; TRBD1 agrees at 7 bases. CDR1 SEHNR and CDR2 FQNEAQ come from the germline V gene (reference sequence). CDR3 length equals 15 residues. V lost 1 base to trimming and J lost 6 bases; unmatched junction nucleotides: 6. The CDR3 is CASSLGTGDLQPQHF. The CDR3 nucleotides are TGTGCCAGCAGCTTAGGGACAGGAGACCTTCAGCCCCAGCATTTT.

The chain joins TRBV4-2 to TRBJ2-2, with D perhaps TRBD2 (5 bases). Germline V CDR1 and CDR2: LGHNA, YNFKEQ. This CDR3 region has 17 residues. Trimming cost V 0 bases and J 7 bases, with 18 bases left between them. Here the CDR3 reads CASSQEPFARGNGELFF. DNA of the CDR3: TGTGCCAGCAGCCAAGAGCCTTTTGCACGGGGAAACGGGGAGCTGTTTTTT.

This chain links TRBV2 with TRBJ2-3; TRBD1 agrees at 8 bases. CDR1 is SNHLY, CDR2 FYNNEI, per germline. The CDR3 is made up of 13 amino acids. After removal of 7 bases from V and 4 bases from J, the junction contained 4 bases not matched to a gene. CDR3 sequence reads: CASTPGGADTQYF. Written as DNA, the CDR3 is TGTGCCAGCACCCCAGGGGGCGCAGATACGCAGTATTTT.

The chain is built from TRBV7-9 and TRBJ1-5; D is ambiguous. Germline assignment: CDR1 SEHNR and CDR2 FQNEAQ (reference sequence). This CDR3 has 18 residues. Trimming pared 1 base from V and 5 bases from J, leaving 21 bases between. In nucleotides, the CDR3 is TGTGCCAGCAGCTTAGAGGTTGACCCCTGGGTTCGGGATCAGCCCCAGCATTTT. Translating it yields CASSLEVDPWVRDQPQHF.

This chain connects TRBV4-3 to TRBJ2-1; TRBD1 agrees at 8 bases. The CDR3 consists of 19 residues. From germline, CDR1 is LGHNA and CDR2 YSLEER. V lost 4 bases to trimming and J lost 5 bases; unmatched junction nucleotides: 19. In DNA form, the CDR3 reads TGCGCCAGCAGCCCCTGGACAGGGAAAACTCTCAACCCCAACAATGAGCAGTTCTTC. This translates into CASSPWTGKTLNPNNEQFF.

This chain joins TRBV4-3 and TRBJ2-3, with D possibly being TRBD1 (5 bases). CDR1 and CDR2 from the germline V gene are LGHNA and YSLEER. The CDR3 is 16 amino acids. Deletions cut 2 bases from V and 3 bases from J, with 15 bases between. CDR3 in DNA: TGCGCCAGCAGCCAACGTTGGGCAGGGTCAACAGATACGCAGTATTTT. Residues: CASSQRWAGSTDTQYF.